These 17 T cell receptor beta chains originate from one sample sequenced in a study of blood T cell repertoires in COVID-19. Generated by immunoSEQ multiplex PCR, the TCRdb table keeps only in-frame clones and is missing some. The sample has a few hundred thousand clones; over 65% are singletons. Sequenced material: peripheral blood. These receptors all come from an elderly woman with acute or convalescent COVID-19.

V usage is TRBV15 and J usage is TRBJ1-4; D gene uncertain. The CDR3 extends over 12 amino acids. Trimming took 3 bases from V and 7 from J, leaving 6 bases between them. Germline CDR1 LNHNV, CDR2 YYDKDF (reference sequence). The CDR3 DNA sequence: TGTGCCACCAGCAGGGGAGGTGAAAAACTGTTTTTT. Amino acid sequence: CATSRGGEKLFF.

This clone was seen only once. V and J are TRBV18 and TRBJ1-6, with unresolved D. Looked up from germline, CDR1 is KGHSH and CDR2 is LQKENI. The CDR3 covers 15 residues. Trimming stripped 3 bases from V and 7 bases from J, with 13 bases between. The CDR3 bases are TGTGCCAGCTCACCTAGGACGACGGGGAATTCACCCCTCCACTTT. Amino acid sequence: CASSPRTTGNSPLHF.

The chain links TRBV12-3 or TRBV12-4 to TRBJ2-1; tentative D call: TRBD2 (6 bases). V was trimmed by 8 bases and J by 7 bases, leaving 12 bases between them. CDR3 length: 12 amino acids. The CDR3 DNA is TGTGCCAGCTGGCGGGGCGGGAATGAGCAGTTCTTC. It codes for CASWRGGNEQFF.

The chain recombines TRBV10-3 with TRBJ1-1, with 10 nucleotides matching TRBD1. This CDR3 is 15 amino acids long. CDR1 and CDR2 (germline): ENHRY, SYGVKD. The ends lost 7 bases at V and 6 bases at J; junction bases unmatched: 11. CDR3 in amino acids: CAIMGQGFGTAEAFF. DNA of the CDR3: TGTGCCATCATGGGACAGGGGTTCGGGACCGCTGAAGCTTTCTTT.

V and J are TRBV19 and TRBJ2-1; 7 bases are a match to TRBD1. The V and J ends lost 6 bases and 5 bases, in that order; junction bases with no gene match: 10. This CDR3 is built from 15 residues. Looked up from germline, CDR1 is LNHDA and CDR2 is SQIVND (reference sequence). CDR3 DNA: TGTGCCAGTAGAGACGGGGCAGGGGGAAACAATGAGCAGTTCTTC. Protein: CASRDGAGGNNEQFF.

The genes are TRBV9 and TRBJ1-2; no clear D. Trimming removed 0 bases at V and 5 bases at J, with 8 bases between. In germline, CDR1 is SGDLS, CDR2 YYNGEE. The CDR3 has 13 residues. The CDR3 DNA reads as TGTGCCAGCAGCGTAGCCAGACTATATGGCTACACCTTC. The encoded protein is CASSVARLYGYTF.

This clone has just one count. The chain couples TRBV5-1 to TRBJ2-7; D remains ambiguous. The CDR3 has 14 residues. The V end was cut by 3 bases, the J end by 2 bases, with 12 bases between. Germline-derived CDR1 and CDR2 are SGHRS and YFSETQ. CDR3: CASSYPESTYEQYF. The CDR3 nucleotides read TGCGCCAGCAGCTACCCAGAAAGTACCTACGAGCAGTACTTC. Full variable domain (rest looked up from reference TRBV5-1 and TRBJ2-7): KAGVTQTPRYLIKTRGQQVTLSCSPISGHRSVSWYQQTPGQGLQFLFEYFSETQRNKGNFPGRFSGRQFSNSRSEMNVSTLELGDSALYLCASSYPESTYEQYFGPGTRLTVT.

The rearrangement links TRBV3-1 (or the pseudogene TRBV3-2) to TRBJ2-3, with 8 bases lining up with TRBD1. Losses at the gene ends were 4 bases for V and 6 bases for J; bases not matched to a gene: 6. This CDR3 has 14 residues. CDR1 LGHDT and CDR2 YNNKEL come from the germline V gene (reference sequence). In DNA, the CDR3 is TGTGCCAGCAGCCGGTCAGGGGGCTTGGATACGCAGTATTTT. It is translated as CASSRSGGLDTQYF.

The chain joins TRBV27 to TRBJ2-1; D unclear. CDR1 is MNHEY, CDR2 SMNVEV, per germline (reference sequence). The CDR3 has 15 amino acids. Trimming took off 4 bases at V and 0 bases at J, with 10 bases between the two ends. The CDR3 reads CASSSLTSSYNEQFF. DNA of the CDR3: TGTGCCAGCAGTTCCTTGACAAGCTCCTACAATGAGCAGTTCTTC.

A note on this clone: The identical CDR3 is also encoded by other nucleotide sequences in the sample. The chain carries TRBV9 and TRBJ1-6; D is undetermined. Per germline, CDR1 SGDLS and CDR2 YYNGEE. Between the trimmed V and J ends, which lost 0 bases and 0 bases, there was a span of 7 bases. The CDR3 spans 16 residues. The CDR3 protein is CASSVVGSSYNSPLHF. CDR3 in DNA: TGTGCCAGCAGCGTAGTTGGTAGCTCCTATAATTCACCCCTCCACTTT.

This chain connects TRBV11-2 to TRBJ2-6; D may be TRBD2 (6 bases). Trimming stripped 7 bases from V and 0 bases from J, with 10 bases between. In germline, CDR1 is SGHAT, CDR2 FQNNGV. The CDR3 loop spans 15 amino acids. The CDR3: CASTFGGSGANVLTF. CDR3 nucleotides: TGTGCCAGCACCTTCGGGGGCTCTGGGGCCAACGTCCTGACTTTC.

The V gene is TRBV2, the J gene TRBJ1-5, with a possible D match to TRBD1 (6 bases). Per germline, CDR1 SNHLY and CDR2 FYNNEI. Trimming took off 11 bases at V and 2 bases at J, with 16 bases between the two ends. CDR3 length: 14 amino acids. The CDR3 loop reads CASSGGSGNQPQHF. CDR3 DNA: TGTGCCTCCAGTGGGGGCAGCGGCAATCAGCCCCAGCATTTT.

This chain connects TRBV7-2 to TRBJ1-2; 10 bases are a match to TRBD1. CDR1 is SGHTA and CDR2 is FQGNSA in the germline V gene. Trimming at V came to 6 bases and at J to 7 bases, leaving 8 bases not matched to a gene. The CDR3 covers 14 residues. CDR3 sequence reads: CASRGDRGPSGYTF. The CDR3, as DNA: TGTGCCAGCAGAGGAGACAGGGGGCCTAGTGGCTACACCTTC. The complete variable domain, with remaining parts taken from reference TRBV7-2 and TRBJ1-2, reads GAGVSQSPSNKVTEKGKDVELRCDPISGHTALYWYRQSLGQGLEFLIYFQGNSAPDKSGLPSDRFSAERTGGSVSTLTIQRTQQEDSAVYLCASRGDRGPSGYTFGSGTRLTVV.

The rearrangement uses TRBV5-6 and TRBJ1-3, with D possibly TRBD1 on 5 matching bases. Germline CDR1 reads SGHDT; CDR2 reads YYEEEE. CDR3 length: 16 residues. The V end lost 2 bases, the J end lost 1 base, and 13 bases lay between the germline ends. Here the CDR3 DNA reads TGTGCCAGCAGCTTTCGGGGGATCCCTTCTGGAAACACCATATATTTT. This sequence encodes CASSFRGIPSGNTIYF.

The genes are TRBV5-4 and TRBJ2-2; D is perhaps TRBD2 (6 bases). The CDR3 covers 15 residues. Germline assignment: CDR1 SGHNT and CDR2 YYREEE (reference sequence). Trimming shortened V by 3 bases and J by 0 bases, and 9 bases separated the two germline ends. The CDR3 DNA is TGTGCCAGCAGCTCGCTAGCGACGAACACCGGGGAGCTGTTTTTT. Translating it yields CASSSLATNTGELFF.

This chain connects TRBV5-4 to TRBJ1-5; D is unclear. Trimming stripped 2 bases from V and 7 bases from J, with 7 bases between. CDR1 is SGHNT and CDR2 is YYREEE in the germline V gene (reference sequence). This CDR3 contains 12 residues. CDR3 nucleotide sequence: TGTGCCAGCAGCTTTCTCGGGCAGCCCCAGCATTTT. Translated, it gives CASSFLGQPQHF.

V usage is TRBV13 and J usage is TRBJ1-4; TRBD1 aligns across 9 bases. After removal of 0 bases from V and 7 bases from J, the junction contained 6 bases not matched to a gene. There are 16 residues in the CDR3. From germline, CDR1 is PRHDT and CDR2 FYEKMQ (reference sequence). Here the CDR3 DNA reads TGTGCCAGCAGCTTAGGCCTGACAGGGGGTCGTGAAAAACTGTTTTTT. Encoded protein: CASSLGLTGGREKLFF.